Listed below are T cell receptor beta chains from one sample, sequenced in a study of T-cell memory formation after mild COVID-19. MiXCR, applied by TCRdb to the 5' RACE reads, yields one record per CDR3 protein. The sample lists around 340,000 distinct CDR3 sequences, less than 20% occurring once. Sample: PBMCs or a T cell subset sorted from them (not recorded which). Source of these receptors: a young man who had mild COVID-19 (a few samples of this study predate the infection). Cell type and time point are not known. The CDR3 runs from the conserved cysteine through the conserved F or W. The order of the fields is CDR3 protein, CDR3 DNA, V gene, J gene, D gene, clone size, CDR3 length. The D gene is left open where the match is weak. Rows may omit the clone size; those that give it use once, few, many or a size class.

CASSFRDSRRDEQFF	TGTGCCAGCAGCTTCAGGGACTCTCGGCGGGATGAGCAGTTCTTC	TRBV7-9	TRBJ2-1	-	-	15
CASSGSAGSSYNEQFF	TGCGCCAGCAGCGGGTCGGCGGGGAGCTCCTACAATGAGCAGTTCTTC	TRBV5-1	TRBJ2-1	-	-	16
CASSLEPGGRHTEAFF	TGTGCCAGCAGCTTAGAACCAGGGGGTAGGCACACTGAAGCTTTCTTT	TRBV7-9	TRBJ1-1	TRBD1	-	16
CASSQALRGAYNEQFF	TGCGCCAGCAGCCAAGCTTTAAGGGGCGCTTACAATGAGCAGTTCTTC	TRBV4-1	TRBJ2-1	-	few	16
CASSVLDGQGEAFF	TGCGCCAGCAGCGTCCTCGATGGACAGGGCGAAGCTTTCTTT	TRBV5-1	TRBJ1-1	TRBD1	few	14
CASSAGEGGARYGYTF	TGTGCCAGCAGCGCGGGCGAAGGGGGAGCGCGTTATGGCTACACCTTC	TRBV5-5	TRBJ1-2	-	-	16
CASSEYNSHDGYTF	TGTGCCAGCAGTGAGTACAATTCCCACGATGGCTACACCTTC	TRBV9	TRBJ1-2	-	few	14
CASSRIPGIETQYF	TGTGCCAGCAGTCGCATCCCCGGGATTGAGACCCAGTACTTC	TRBV7-9	TRBJ2-5	-	-	14
CASSYAGQVVNTQYF	TGTGCCAGCAGTTACGCCGGGCAGGTGGTAAATACGCAGTATTTT	TRBV6-5	TRBJ2-3	-	-	15
CASSPHRNQPQHF	TGTGCCAGCTCACCGCATCGCAATCAGCCCCAGCATTTT	TRBV18	TRBJ1-5	-	-	13
CASSQFDRENYGYTF	TGTGCCAGCAGCCAATTTGACAGGGAGAACTATGGCTACACCTTC	TRBV16	TRBJ1-2	TRBD1	few	15
CASSLRQGSYEQYF	TGTGCCAGCAGCCTACGACAGGGGTCCTACGAGCAGTACTTC	TRBV7-2	TRBJ2-7	TRBD1	few	14
CASSLARGDFSEAFF	TGTGCCAGCAGCCTCGCGAGGGGGGATTTCTCTGAAGCTTTCTTT	TRBV6-6	TRBJ1-1	-	-	15
CAWSRVGVGEQYF	TGTGCCTGGAGTCGGGTTGGGGTCGGCGAGCAGTACTTC	TRBV30	TRBJ2-7	-	few	13
CASQRDPYEQFF	TGTGCCAGTCAGCGGGATCCTTATGAGCAGTTCTTC	TRBV4-2	TRBJ2-1	TRBD2	-	12
CASSAWGDHQPQHF	TGTGCCAGCAGCGCGTGGGGGGACCATCAGCCCCAGCATTTT	TRBV9	TRBJ1-5	-	once	14
CASSPWTGGYGYTF	TGTGCCAGCTCACCTTGGACAGGGGGCTATGGCTACACCTTC	TRBV18	TRBJ1-2	TRBD1	-	14
CASSQDRGGTATPDTQYF	TGTGCCAGCAGCCAAGATAGGGGGGGGACAGCCACCCCAGATACGCAGTATTTT	TRBV14	TRBJ2-3	-	few	18
CASSQGPKSGNTIYF	TGCGCCAGCAGCCAGGGACCGAAATCTGGAAACACCATATATTTT	TRBV4-1	TRBJ1-3	-	few	15
CASSPTGPHEQYF	TGTGCCAGCAGTCCGACAGGGCCCCACGAGCAGTACTTC	TRBV6-5	TRBJ2-7	TRBD1	many	13
CASSLAGQNTGELFF	TGTGCCAGCAGCTTAGCGGGACAAAACACCGGGGAGCTGTTTTTT	TRBV7-6	TRBJ2-2	-	many	15
CASSLFGLSVETQYF	TGTGCCAGCAGTTTATTTGGGCTTAGCGTGGAGACCCAGTACTTC	TRBV28	TRBJ2-5	-	-	15
CASNEGAEETQYF	TGCGCCAGCAATGAGGGGGCCGAGGAGACCCAGTACTTC	TRBV5-1	TRBJ2-5	TRBD1	few	13
CASSHPGGNTEAFF	TGTGCCAGCAGCCACCCGGGGGGGAACACTGAAGCTTTCTTT	TRBV7-2	TRBJ1-1	-	-	14
CACRNVQGSPLHF	TGTGCCTGCAGAAATGTACAGGGCTCACCCCTCCACTTT	TRBV30	TRBJ1-6	-	-	13
CASSFGGQPQHF	TGTGCCAGCAGTTTTGGGGGACAGCCCCAGCATTTT	TRBV27	TRBJ1-5	-	-	12
CASSPRQVREAFF	TGTGCCAGCAGCCCAAGACAGGTTCGGGAAGCTTTCTTT	TRBV11-2	TRBJ1-1	-	-	13
CSVVPAAGELFF	TGCAGCGTTGTGCCCGCAGCCGGGGAGCTGTTTTTT	TRBV29-1	TRBJ2-2	-	few	12
CASGVSGANVLTF	TGTGCCAGCGGCGTTTCCGGGGCCAACGTCCTGACTTTC	TRBV7-2	TRBJ2-6	-	many	13
CASSALGVRGPNEKLFF	TGTGCCAGCAGCGCCCTTGGTGTACGGGGTCCTAATGAAAAACTGTTTTTT	TRBV11-2	TRBJ1-4	-	few	17
CASSPGGVYGYTF	TGTGCCAGCAGTCCAGGGGGGGTTTATGGCTACACCTTC	TRBV27	TRBJ1-2	TRBD1	-	13
CASSPPIKIYGYTF	TGTGCCAGCAGTCCACCGATTAAAATTTATGGCTACACCTTC	TRBV28	TRBJ1-2	-	few	14
CASSLEGRSEYF	TGTGCCAGCAGCTTAGAGGGGCGGAGTGAGTACTTC	TRBV7-9	TRBJ2-5	-	few	12
CASIQRAGGRAFF	TGTGCCAGCATCCAACGGGCCGGGGGAAGGGCTTTCTTT	TRBV27	TRBJ1-1	-	-	13
CAISETGTRDYEQYF	TGTGCCATCAGTGAAACCGGGACGCGCGACTACGAGCAGTACTTC	TRBV10-3	TRBJ2-7	-	-	15
CASSLDGSGGARDTQYF	TGCGCCAGCAGCTTGGATGGTAGCGGGGGGGCCAGAGATACGCAGTATTTT	TRBV5-1	TRBJ2-3	TRBD2	-	17
CASSPPRQASSNQPQHF	TGTGCCAGTAGTCCACCCAGACAGGCTTCTAGCAATCAGCCCCAGCATTTT	TRBV19	TRBJ1-5	-	few	17
CASSQVGPGGVTPLHF	TGCGCCAGCAGCCAAGTCGGACCAGGGGGGGTCACACCCCTCCACTTT	TRBV4-1	TRBJ1-6	TRBD1	few	16
CASSYQDRPNTEAFF	TGTGCCAGCAGTTACCAAGACAGGCCGAACACTGAAGCTTTCTTT	TRBV6-2/TRBV6-3	TRBJ1-1	-	-	15
CASSPRAGNTGELFF	TGTGCCAGCAGCCCAAGGGCCGGGAACACCGGGGAGCTGTTTTTT	TRBV7-3	TRBJ2-2	-	few	15
CSVGGDGALNEQFF	TGCAGCGTCGGAGGAGATGGTGCCCTCAATGAGCAGTTCTTC	TRBV29-1	TRBJ2-1	-	-	14
CASSPRRNTGELFF	TGTGCCAGCTCACCAAGGCGGAACACCGGGGAGCTGTTTTTT	TRBV18	TRBJ2-2	-	-	14
CASSSRDRGSYEQYF	TGTGCCAGCAGCTCCCGGGACAGAGGATCCTACGAGCAGTACTTC	TRBV11-2	TRBJ2-7	TRBD1	few	15
CASSPQADTQYF	TGTGCCAGCAGTCCCCAGGCAGATACGCAGTATTTT	TRBV11-2	TRBJ2-3	-	many	12
CASSDRREREQYF	TGTGCCAGCAGCGACCGGAGGGAGCGCGAGCAGTACTTC	TRBV7-2	TRBJ2-7	-	many	13
CASSFNRGLPIEQFF	TGTGCCAGCAGCTTCAACAGGGGGCTCCCTATTGAGCAGTTCTTC	TRBV7-2	TRBJ2-1	TRBD1	many	15
CASSLGKGMDLSSYEQYF	TGCGCCAGCAGCTTGGGGAAGGGCATGGATTTAAGCTCCTACGAGCAGTACTTC	TRBV5-1	TRBJ2-7	-	-	18
CASSQGLAPTHHTQYF	TGTGCCAGCAGCCAAGGGTTAGCTCCTACTCACCATACGCAGTATTTT	TRBV4-2	TRBJ2-3	-	-	16
CASSLREGLGQQFF	TGTGCCAGCAGCTTACGGGAGGGCCTGGGTCAGCAGTTCTTC	TRBV7-3	TRBJ2-1	TRBD2	-	14
CASSPPGQLNTEAFF	TGTGCCAGCAGCCCCCCCGGACAGCTGAACACTGAAGCTTTCTTT	TRBV9	TRBJ1-1	-	-	15
CASSLGGEDTQYF	TGTGCCAGCAGCTTAGGGGGCGAGGATACGCAGTATTTT	TRBV7-8	TRBJ2-3	-	many	13
CSARAGAGGLTEAFF	TGCAGTGCTAGGGCGGGGGCAGGGGGGCTCACTGAAGCTTTCTTT	TRBV20-1	TRBJ1-1	TRBD1	-	15
CSVLDRASYGYTF	TGCAGCGTTTTGGACAGGGCCTCTTATGGCTACACCTTC	TRBV29-1	TRBJ1-2	TRBD1	-	13